Shown below are 27 T cell receptor beta chains from a single sample sequenced in a study of molecular identifiers for immune sequencing clone quantification. One entry per CDR3 protein results from TCRdb running MiXCR on the PCR reads. The sample lists 85,000 to 130,000 distinct CDR3 sequences; about 35% were seen once. Sequencing was carried out using naive CD8+ T cells from blood, with Jurkat cell RNA spiked in. Subset specified: FACS-sorted CD8+CD4-CCR7+CD45RA+ naive T cells. These receptors came from a human donor in good health. Some libraries in this study had Jurkat cell RNA spiked in.

This clonotype was found many times. The genes are TRBV5-1 and TRBJ2-5; D is unresolved. CDR3 size: 11 residues. Germline V CDR1 and CDR2: SGHRS, YFSETQ. The V end lost 7 bases, the J end lost 3 bases, and 7 bases lay between the germline ends. CDR3 nucleotides: TGCGCCAGCGGGCCGGAAGAGACCCAGTACTTC. It specifies CASGPEETQYF. Complete variable domain (other parts from reference TRBV5-1 and TRBJ2-5): KAGVTQTPRYLIKTRGQQVTLSCSPISGHRSVSWYQQTPGQGLQFLFEYFSETQRNKGNFPGRFSGRQFSNSRSEMNVSTLELGDSALYLCASGPEETQYFGPGTRLLVL.

This clonotype has a count of ten or more. The chain joins TRBV28 to TRBJ1-1, with a weak D call TRBD1 (6 bases). CDR1 is MDHEN and CDR2 is SYDVKM in the germline V gene. Between the trimmed V and J ends, which lost 7 bases and 6 bases, there was a span of 18 bases. The CDR3 runs to 14 residues. In DNA, the CDR3 is TGTGCCAGCACAAACAGGGAGTTAGGACCTGAAGCTTTCTTT. Translation: CASTNRELGPEAFF.

The rearrangement joins TRBV5-3 to TRBJ2-7, with D possibly being TRBD1 or TRBD2 (5 bases each). TRBV5-3 is reported as an ORF; its role is uncertain. The CDR3 runs 15 residues. The ends were cut back, 8 bases at V and 0 bases at J, with 18 bases in the middle. The CDR3 bases are TGTGCCAGCAGCATAACTGGGACGGCCTCCTACGAGCAGTACTTC. Its protein is CASSITGTASYEQYF.

Of note for this clonotype: A much larger clonotype is one base distant, so this may be a read error. V usage is TRBV20-1 and J usage is TRBJ2-3; D gene ambiguous. Germline lookup yields CDR1 DFQATT and CDR2 SNEGSKA (reference sequence). There are 8 residues in the CDR3. CDR3 nucleotides: TGCAGTCTAACTACGCAGAATTTT. Translated: CSLTTQNF.

This clonotype was seen ten or more times. This rearrangement joins TRBV5-6 to TRBJ2-6, with D hard to call. Germline values: CDR1 SGHDT, CDR2 YYEEEE. The germline V and J ends were trimmed by 2 bases and 0 bases, with 6 bases remaining between them. The CDR3 spans 15 residues. The DNA for the CDR3 is TGTGCCAGCAGCTTTGGAGCCTCTGGGGCCAACGTCCTGACTTTC. This sequence encodes CASSFGASGANVLTF.

This clonotype was seen many times. The genes are TRBV5-1 and TRBJ2-7; D is perhaps TRBD1 (6 bases). Trimming shortened V by 4 bases and J by 5 bases, and 7 bases separated the two germline ends. The CDR3 totals 11 residues. In germline, CDR1 is SGHRS, CDR2 YFSETQ. CDR3: CASSHRDEQYF. CDR3 DNA sequence: TGCGCCAGCAGCCACAGGGACGAGCAGTACTTC.

Ten or more counts support this clonotype. The chain is built from TRBV5-6 and TRBJ2-6; D call uncertain. The CDR3 is made up of 15 amino acids. CDR1 is SGHDT and CDR2 is YYEEEE in the germline V gene. Trimming stripped 0 bases from V and 0 bases from J, with 4 bases between. CDR3 bases: TGTGCCAGCAGCTTGGGCAGCTCTGGGGCCAACGTCCTGACTTTC. Translation: CASSLGSSGANVLTF. Full variable domain (outside the CDR3, taken from reference TRBV5-6 and TRBJ2-6): DAGVTQSPTHLIKTRGQQVTLRCSPKSGHDTVSWYQQALGQGPQFIFQYYEEEERQRGNFPDRFSGHQFPNYSSELNVNALLLGDSALYLCASSLGSSGANVLTFGAGSRLTVL.

V gene TRBV9 combines with J gene TRBJ2-7; D is possibly TRBD2 (5 bases). CDR3 size: 13 residues. CDR1 and CDR2 (germline): SGDLS, YYNGEE. The V gene lost 2 bases and the J gene lost 3 bases, with 9 bases spanning the gap. CDR3 sequence reads: CASSVRGGYEQYF. CDR3 bases: TGTGCCAGCAGCGTCCGGGGTGGCTACGAGCAGTACTTC.

In this sample, this clonotype turned up a few times. The chain combines TRBV7-8 with TRBJ2-5; D gene ambiguous. The CDR3 is 13 amino acids. V lost 5 bases and J lost 4, with 11 bases in between. The germline V gene has CDR1 SGHVS and CDR2 FQNEAQ. The CDR3 region has the DNA TGTGCCAGCAGCCCCGCCCCGCTAGAGACCCAGTACTTC. Amino acid sequence: CASSPAPLETQYF. The variable domain in full, with the rest retrieved from reference TRBV7-8 and TRBJ2-5, is GAGVSQSPRYKVAKRGQDVALRCDPISGHVSLFWYQQALGQGPEFLTYFQNEAQLDKSGLPSDRFFAERPEGSVSTLKIQRTQQEDSAVYLCASSPAPLETQYFGPGTRLLVL.

The CDR3: CASSLGGGRNQPQHF. The CDR3 DNA sequence: TGTGCCAGCAGCTTAGGTGGGGGAAGGAATCAGCCCCAGCATTTT. The chain carries TRBV13 and TRBJ1-5, with D possibly matching TRBD1 (5 bases). The CDR3 sequence is 15 residues long. V was cut by 0 bases and J by 4 bases, with 10 bases left in between. Germline CDR1 is PRHDT and CDR2 is FYEKMQ (reference sequence).

V and J are TRBV7-2 and TRBJ2-7; tentative D call: TRBD2 (5 bases). CDR3 length: 14 residues. V was pared by 5 bases and J by 5 bases, with 16 bases between. The germline V gene encodes CDR1 SGHTA and CDR2 FQGNSA. The CDR3 here is CASSVHYSGHEQYF. The CDR3 region has the DNA TGTGCCAGCAGCGTCCACTACAGCGGTCACGAGCAGTACTTC.

The V call is TRBV21-1, the J call TRBJ2-2; the table's D call, TRBD2, has no DNA check behind it. TRBV21-1 is annotated as a pseudogene. The CDR3 totals 15 residues. The CDR3 here is CASSKEVTSPGVLFF. The CDR3 bases are TGTGCCAGCAGCAAAGAGGTGACTAGTCCCGGGGTGCTGTTTTTT.

As regards this clonotype: A read error is possible here, since a much larger clone lies one base away. The chain combines TRBV7-8 with TRBJ1-1; a weak D match, TRBD1 (5 bases). Trimming left V 1 base short and J 5 bases short, with 14 bases between. This CDR3 region has 15 residues. CDR1 SGHVS and CDR2 FQNEAQ come from the germline V gene. For the CDR3, the DNA is TGTGCCAGCAGCTTAGGGAACGGGGGGAGAACTGAAGCTTTCTTT. As protein: CASSLGNGGRTEAFF.

To note about this clonotype: This may stem from a read error, because a much larger clone lies one nucleotide away. Because it lacks the conserved phenylalanine or tryptophan at the end, this CDR3 is likely a read error. The chain combines TRBV6-1 with TRBJ2-7, with TRBD2 matching over 12 bases. Germline V gene data show CDR1 as MNHNS and CDR2 as SASEGT. Trimming took 3 bases from V and 3 from J; bases not matched to a gene: 12. The CDR3 extends over 18 amino acids. The CDR3 nucleotides are TGTGCCAGCAGTGACCATACCGAGACTAGCGGGAGTCACTACGAGCAGTACATC. As protein: CASSDHTETSGSHYEQYI.

A few counts support this clonotype. The V and J genes are TRBV15 and TRBJ2-1, with a tentative D call TRBD2 (8 bases). V was trimmed by 5 bases and J by 3 bases, leaving 23 bases between them. Germline assignment: CDR1 LNHNV and CDR2 YYDKDF (reference sequence). This CDR3 has 18 amino acids. CDR3 residues: CATSDKGAAGVGYNEQFF. In DNA form, the CDR3 reads TGTGCCACCAGCGACAAGGGGGCAGCGGGAGTTGGCTACAATGAGCAGTTCTTC.

Details on this clonotype: A read error may be the cause here, since a much bigger clone is one base away. V and J are TRBV28 and TRBJ2-2, with TRBD2 matching over 10 bases. Germline values: CDR1 MDHEN, CDR2 SYDVKM. This CDR3 comprises 15 residues. The CDR3 DNA reads as TGTGCCAGCAGTCTTAGCGGGAGGAGAACCGGGGAGCTGATTTTT. Translating gives CASSLSGRRTGELIF.

Note on this clonotype: With a much larger clone just one base away, this may be a read error. The rearrangement uses TRBV27 and TRBJ2-7; possible D gene TRBD2, 7 bases. This CDR3 is built from 15 residues. Germline V gene data show CDR1 as MNHEY and CDR2 as SMNVEV (reference sequence). DNA of the CDR3: TGTGCCAGCTGTTTATTGGGGAGGGGGGCCTACGAGCAGTACTTC. It translates to CASCLLGRGAYEQYF.

Points on this clonotype: This may be a read error: a much more frequent sequence differs by one nucleotide. V and J are TRBV28 and TRBJ1-5, with D unresolved. The germline V gene encodes CDR1 MDHEN and CDR2 SYDVKM. The CDR3 sequence is 13 residues long. The CDR3 is CASTRYSNQPQQF. The DNA for the CDR3 is TGTGCCAGCACCCGGTATAGCAATCAGCCCCAGCAATTT.

The chain carries TRBV28 and TRBJ2-7, with 7 bases matching TRBD1. Germline CDR1 is MDHEN and CDR2 is SYDVKM. V dropped 6 bases and J dropped 2; count of bases not matched to a gene: 7. The CDR3 has 14 amino acids. The CDR3 DNA sequence: TGTGCCAGCAGCTGGGGACAGAACACCTACGAGCAGTACTTC. Translated, it gives CASSWGQNTYEQYF.

To note about this clonotype: A much bigger clone sits one base away, suggesting this may be a read error. The chain is built from TRBV28 and TRBJ2-7; unclear D gene. The length of the CDR3 is 14 residues. Germline loops: CDR1 MDHEN, CDR2 SYDVKM. The DNA of the CDR3 is TGTGCCAGCAGCACTCGACTGCTTCCCTACGAGCAGCACTTC. Residues: CASSTRLLPYEQHF.

This clonotype has only one observation. This clone may be a read error of a much larger clone one base away. V usage is TRBV7-9 and J usage is TRBJ2-2; 7 positions match TRBD2. The CDR3 has 15 amino acids. V gave up 3 bases and J gave up 6 bases; unmatched junction bases: 7. CDR1 SEHNR and CDR2 FQNEAQ come from the germline V gene (reference sequence). DNA for the CDR3: TGTGCCAGCAGCTTTGCAAGGACTAGTCCCGGGGAGCTGTTTTTT. It is translated as CASSFARTSPGELFF.

This clonotype was counted a few times. This chain uses TRBV2 with TRBJ1-3, with D uncertain. This CDR3 is built from 15 residues. The V end was cut by 3 bases, the J end by 0 bases, with 9 bases between. Per the germline V gene, CDR1 is SNHLY and CDR2 is FYNNEI. The CDR3 DNA sequence: TGTGCCAGCAGTGATTTGTGGGGCTCTGGAAACACCATATATTTT. Protein product: CASSDLWGSGNTIYF.

A note on this clonotype: Since a much larger clone is just one base distant, this may be a read error. This sequence joins TRBV7-9 and TRBJ2-4; perhaps TRBD1 as D (5 bases). The V end was cut by 1 base, the J end by 2 bases, with 21 bases between. Germline loops: CDR1 SEHNR, CDR2 FQNEAQ (reference sequence). The length of the CDR3 is 19 residues. CDR3 loop: CASSLVGRGQWITKNIQYF. In DNA form, the CDR3 reads TGTGCCAGCAGCTTAGTAGGAAGGGGCCAATGGATAACCAAAAACATTCAGTACTTC. Variable domain in full (rest from reference TRBV7-9 and TRBJ2-4): DTGVSQNPRHKITKRGQNVTFRCDPISEHNRLYWYRQTLGQGPEFLTYFQNEAQLEKSRLLSDRFSAERPKGSFSTLEIQRTEQGDSAMYLCASSLVGRGQWITKNIQYFGAGTRLSVL.

This chain joins TRBV10-3 and TRBJ2-1, with 11 bases that match TRBD2. The CDR3 has 16 amino acids. V was clipped by 3 bases and J by 3 bases; unmatched bases: 4. Germline V gives CDR1 ENHRY, CDR2 SYGVKD. In DNA, the CDR3 is TGTGCCATCAGTGATCCCGGGACTAGCGGCTACAATGAGCAGTTCTTC. Translated, it gives CAISDPGTSGYNEQFF.

The sample holds a few counts of this clonotype. The V and J genes are TRBV25-1 and TRBJ2-2; D may be TRBD2 (7 bases). The ends were cut back, 6 bases at V and 7 bases at J, with 12 bases in the middle. This CDR3 spans 13 amino acids. In germline, CDR1 is MGHDK, CDR2 SYGVNS. CDR3 coding DNA: TGTGCCAGCAGCCTAGGGGGGGTCGGGGAGCTGTTTTTT. Residues: CASSLGGVGELFF.

This clonotype has at least ten counts. The CDR3 here is CASGTGPIFYEQYF. DNA for the CDR3: TGTGCCAGCGGGACAGGGCCCATATTCTACGAGCAGTACTTC. J is TRBJ2-7 and V is TRBV27; 9 nucleotides line up with TRBD1. The V gene end was trimmed by 8 bases and the J gene end by 3 bases; junction bases not matched to a gene: 8. Per germline, CDR1 MNHEY and CDR2 SMNVEV (reference sequence). The CDR3 has 14 amino acids.

This clonotype has at least ten counts. The V call is TRBV7-9, the J call TRBJ2-4; 8 positions agree with TRBD1. J was trimmed by 0 bases and V by 5 bases; bases with no gene match: 3. CDR3 length: 15 amino acids. Per the germline V gene, CDR1 is SEHNR and CDR2 is FQNEAQ (reference sequence). The CDR3 DNA is TGTGCCAGCAGCCGGACAGGGCTAGCCAAAAACATTCAGTACTTC. It codes for CASSRTGLAKNIQYF.